The T cell receptor (beta chain) described here comes from a study of blood T cell repertoires in COVID-19. TCRdb keeps only in-frame clones here, not all; method: immunoSEQ multiplex PCR. The table has several thousand clones, over 70% seen once. The source of this sequence is a human donor in a cohort sampled during active COVID-19. The specimen was peripheral blood.

CDR3 sequence reads: CASSQSPNEQFF. In DNA form, the CDR3 reads TGTGCCAGCAGCCAATCTCCCAATGAGCAGTTCTTC. The chain combines TRBV3-1 (or the pseudogene TRBV3-2) with TRBJ2-1; D is unresolved. This CDR3 spans 12 amino acids. The germline V gene encodes CDR1 LGHDT and CDR2 YNNKEL (reference sequence). V lost 2 bases, J lost 6 bases, and 5 bases lay in between.